The present T cell receptor (beta chain) was sequenced within a study of blood T cell repertoires in COVID-19. In the study's own analysis: Amplification of reference gene primers was used by the study to estimate nucleated cell counts. Sequenced by immunoSEQ multiplex PCR; TCRdb stores in-frame clones only, minus some. Clonal size and the V and J genes are those of that table, whereas D and trimming came from the DNA. The table lists about 110,000 clones, around 86% of them singletons, with approximately 40% in the top ten. Trimming removed 1 base at V and 9 bases at J, with 11 bases between. Germline lookup yields CDR1 SGHKS and CDR2 YYEKEE (reference sequence). This CDR3 comprises 13 residues.

The sequenced sample was peripheral blood. This clonotype originated in a man older than 75 with acute or convalescent COVID-19. The V and J genes are TRBV5-5 and TRBJ1-5; no definite D call. In DNA form, the CDR3 reads TGTGCCAGCAGCTTGTCGACTGTTGGGCCCCAGCATTTT. Translating it yields CASSLSTVGPQHF.